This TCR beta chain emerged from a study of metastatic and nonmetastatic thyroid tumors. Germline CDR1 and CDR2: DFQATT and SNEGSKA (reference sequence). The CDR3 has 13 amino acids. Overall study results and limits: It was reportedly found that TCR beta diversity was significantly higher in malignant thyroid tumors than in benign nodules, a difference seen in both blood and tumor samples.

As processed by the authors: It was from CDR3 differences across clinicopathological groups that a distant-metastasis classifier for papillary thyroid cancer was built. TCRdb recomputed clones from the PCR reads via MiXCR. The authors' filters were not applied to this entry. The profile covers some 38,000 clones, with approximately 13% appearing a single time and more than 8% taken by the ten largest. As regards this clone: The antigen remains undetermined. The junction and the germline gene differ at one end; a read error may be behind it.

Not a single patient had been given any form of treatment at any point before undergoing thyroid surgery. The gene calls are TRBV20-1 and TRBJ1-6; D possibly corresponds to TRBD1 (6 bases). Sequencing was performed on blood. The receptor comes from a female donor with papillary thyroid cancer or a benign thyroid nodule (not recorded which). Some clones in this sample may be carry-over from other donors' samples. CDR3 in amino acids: CSAPTGPGSPLHF. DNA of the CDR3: TGCAGTGCTCCTACAGGGCCGGGTTCACCCCTTCACTTT.